What follows describes a single TCR beta chain. This entry is derived from a study of blood T cells in healthy people across ages. Study-wide context: Per every two T cells, about one barcoded beta molecule was captured by template switching.

Each sample used at least 6 million PBMCs. The second PCR ran roughly 7 to 12 cycles with a sample-barcoded 5' primer and J-beta primers. Each CDR3 protein gets one entry after TCRdb re-called the 5' RACE reads with MiXCR. The sample holds around 1.7 million distinct CDR3 sequences, 28% seen once. Trimming at V came to 5 bases and at J to 6 bases, leaving 2 bases not matched to a gene. The CDR3 loop spans 13 amino acids. From germline, CDR1 is MNHEY and CDR2 SMNVEV (reference sequence). The J gene is TRBJ2-4, the V gene TRBV27; 9 positions match TRBD1. The clonotype originates from a woman younger than 45 in good health. Sequencing was performed on blood. The CDR3 reads CASSVDRGNIQYF. The CDR3 bases are TGTGCCAGCAGTGTGGACAGGGGAAACATTCAGTACTTC.